Presented here are 7 T cell receptor beta chains from one specimen sequenced in a study of tumor and adjacent non-tumor tissue in lung cancer. Three rounds of nested PCR, following a modified ARM-PCR protocol, produced the TCRbeta library. Each CDR3 protein is one row after TCRdb ran MiXCR on the multiplex PCR reads. The sample includes approximately 90,000 distinct CDR3 sequences, 61% of them seen just once. The template was RNA from unsorted bulk tissue. Source material: lung tumor tissue. All receptors come from a man in his 70s with non-small cell lung cancer.

On this clonotype: A read error may be the cause here, since a much bigger clone is one base away. The genes are TRBV6-1 and TRBJ2-7; D not certain. Germline V gene data show CDR1 as MNHNS and CDR2 as SASEGT. This CDR3 spans 13 amino acids. In DNA, the CDR3 is TGTGCCAGCACTGAAACCCTCGGCTACGGGCAGTACTTC. This gives the protein CASTETLGYGQYF.

To note about this clonotype: One end of the junction is discordant with germline, which a read error may explain. The rearrangement links TRBV11-2 to TRBJ2-2, with D unclear. This CDR3 is built from 15 residues. Germline CDR1 and CDR2: SGHAT and FQNNGV. CDR3 sequence reads: CASSLTNGFTGELFF. CDR3 DNA: TGTGCCAGCAGCTTAACTAACGGGTTCACCGGAGAGCTGTTTTTT. Looking up the rest from reference TRBV11-2 and TRBJ2-2 gives the full variable domain: EAGVAQSPRYKIIEKRQSVAFWCNPISGHATLYWYQQILGQGPKLLIQFQNNGVVDDSQLPKDRFSAERLKGVDSTLKIQPAKLEDSAVYLCASSLTNGFTGELFFGEGSRLTVL.

This chain joins TRBV20-1 and TRBJ1-3, with 9 bases that match TRBD1. Germline CDR1 is DFQATT and CDR2 is SNEGSKA (reference sequence). V shed 4 bases, J shed 4 bases, and the junction held 5 bases outside the gene matches. This CDR3 has 14 amino acids. The CDR3 spells CSANNRGQGNTIYF. For the CDR3, the DNA is TGCAGTGCTAACAACAGGGGGCAGGGAAACACCATATATTTT.

A remark on this clonotype: A read error may be the cause here, since a much bigger clone is one base away. Likely a read error: the CDR3 ends without its conserved phenylalanine or tryptophan. The V gene is TRBV12-3 or TRBV12-4, the J gene TRBJ2-1, with TRBD1 matching 9 bases. The CDR3 has 16 residues. V trimming: 3 bases; J trimming: 0 bases; junction bases outside the gene matches: 3. CDR3 DNA: TGTGCCAGCAGTTTTGAGGACAGGGGCTCCTACAATGAGCAGTTCCTC. The encoded protein is CASSFEDRGSYNEQFL.

In the case of this clonotype: This could be a read error, since a much larger clone is one nucleotide away. In nucleotides, the CDR3 is TGTGCCAGCAACTTTAGCTCTCTACAAGAGACCCAGTACTTC. Translating it yields CASNFSSLQETQYF. The chain uses TRBV5-8 and TRBJ2-5, with D unclear. The CDR3 length is 14 residues. Germline-derived CDR1 and CDR2 are SGHTS and YDEGEE. The V gene lost 6 bases and the J gene lost 2 bases, with 14 bases spanning the gap.

In DNA, the CDR3 is TGCGCCAGTAGCCAGTACCCGAACACCGGGGAGCTGTTTTTT. Protein product: CASSQYPNTGELFF. This chain uses TRBV5-1 with TRBJ2-2; no clear D. Germline V gene sequence: CDR1 SGHRS, CDR2 YFSETQ. The CDR3 runs 14 residues. The V end was cut by 8 bases, the J end by 0 bases, with 11 bases between.

Comment on this clonotype: Possible read error: a much larger clone is one base away. V usage is TRBV20-1 and J usage is TRBJ1-6; the match to TRBD1 covers 7 bases. The CDR3 spans 14 residues. The germline V gene has CDR1 DFQATT and CDR2 SNEGSKA (reference sequence). DNA of the CDR3: TGCAGTGTTAGAGATCAGGGGGGGAGTTCACCCCTCCACTTT. Protein: CSVRDQGGSSPLHF.